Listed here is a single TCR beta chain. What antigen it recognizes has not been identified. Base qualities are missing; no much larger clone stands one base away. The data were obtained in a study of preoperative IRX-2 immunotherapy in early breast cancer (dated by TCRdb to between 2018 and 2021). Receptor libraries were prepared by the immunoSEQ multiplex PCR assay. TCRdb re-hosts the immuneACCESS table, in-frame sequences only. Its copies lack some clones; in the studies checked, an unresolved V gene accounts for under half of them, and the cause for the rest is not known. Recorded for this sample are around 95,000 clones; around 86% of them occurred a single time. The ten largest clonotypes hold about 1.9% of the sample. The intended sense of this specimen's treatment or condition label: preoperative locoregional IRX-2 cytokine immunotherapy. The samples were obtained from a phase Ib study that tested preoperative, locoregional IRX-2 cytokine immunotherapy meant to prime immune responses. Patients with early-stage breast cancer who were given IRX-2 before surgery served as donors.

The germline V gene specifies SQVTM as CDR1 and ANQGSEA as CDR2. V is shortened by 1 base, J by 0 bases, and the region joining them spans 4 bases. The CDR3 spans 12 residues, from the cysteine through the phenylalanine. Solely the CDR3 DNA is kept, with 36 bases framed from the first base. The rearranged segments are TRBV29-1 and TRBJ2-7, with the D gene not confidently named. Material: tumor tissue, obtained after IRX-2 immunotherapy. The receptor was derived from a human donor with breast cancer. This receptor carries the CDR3 CSVEGSSYEQYF. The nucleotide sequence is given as TGCAGCGTTGAAGGCAGCTCCTACGAGCAGTACTTC.